This T cell receptor (beta chain) derives from a study of T cell responses to AZD1222 COVID-19 vaccine. Some clones are missing from TCRdb's copy, which holds only in-frame ones; the method was immunoSEQ multiplex PCR. The table has over 120,000 clones, around 92% seen once; the top ten hold around 10%. CDR1 MNHEY and CDR2 SVGAGI come from the germline V gene. This CDR3 is 12 amino acids long. The V gene lost 6 bases and the J gene lost 13 bases, with 13 bases spanning the gap. The clonotype originates from an adult who had recovered from COVID-19. The V gene is TRBV6-5, the J gene TRBJ1-6; D call uncertain. Here the sequenced sample was peripheral blood, taken after recovery from COVID-19. CDR3 bases: TGTGCCAGCAGGGTCAAAGGAACTCCCCTCCACTTT. This codes for CASRVKGTPLHF.